What follows is one T cell receptor beta chain and its context. The antigen remains undetermined. These data come from a study of vaccination and CD4 T cells after COVID-19. Study overall: Six males and four females constituted the convalescent cohort, two of whom were Hispanic. Cells were stimulated with overlapping spike peptide pools from SARS-CoV-2, HCoV-NL63, HCoV-OC43 and HCoV-229E.

This CDR3 is 15 amino acids long. Germline-derived CDR1 and CDR2 are MNHNS and SASEGT. V was clipped by 6 bases and J by 4 bases, with 18 bases between them. Scientists ran DNA taken from cultured CD4+ T cells through the Oncomine TCR Beta short-read assay for sequencing. Via MiXCR, TCRdb re-called the PCR reads, giving one row per CDR3 protein. The data hold about 27,000 distinct CDR3 sequences, with under 75% observed a single time. The treatment was: approximately 10-day PBMC culture with coronavirus spike peptide pools or control peptides (ViraFEST assay). Study-level points and caveats: Relatively few convalescent patients were studied; early post-infection timepoints were not included.

Sequences were derived from CD4+ T cells from blood, cultured in vitro, sampled after SARS-CoV-2 vaccination. This receptor was obtained from a human donor who received a COVID-19 vaccine. The V and J genes are TRBV6-1 and TRBJ1-2; D ambiguous. Here the CDR3 DNA reads TGTGCCAGCAGCTTTGGCAGGTTAGGACGCTATGGCTACACCTTC. Translation gives CASSFGRLGRYGYTF.